Listed below are T cell receptor beta chains from one sample, sequenced in a study of cytomegalovirus exposure and HLA in healthy donors. The repertoire was sequenced with immunoSEQ multiplex PCR; TCRdb's copy has only in-frame clones and lacks some. This sample's table has approximately 170,000 clones. Sequenced material: PBMCs. These receptors were obtained from a woman between 18 and 30 years old in good health and CMV-seropositive. CDR3s include the opening cysteine and the closing phenylalanine or tryptophan. Fields, in order: CDR3 protein, CDR3 DNA, V gene, J gene, D gene. D genes are given only for firm matches.

CASSLYGGVNTGELFF	TGTGCCAGCAGTTTATACGGGGGTGTGAACACCGGGGAGCTGTTTTTT	TRBV27	TRBJ2-2	NA
CASSTSGGSSYNEQFF	TGTGCCAGCAGCACGAGCGGCGGGAGCTCCTACAATGAGCAGTTCTTC	TRBV9	TRBJ2-1	TRBD2
CASSLSDRVGGYTF	TGTGCCAGCAGCTTAAGCGACAGGGTGGGAGGCTACACCTTC	TRBV7-9	TRBJ1-2	TRBD1
CASTSGSNYGYTF	TGTGCCAGCACCTCGGGATCTAACTATGGCTACACCTTC	TRBV28	TRBJ1-2	NA
CASSGGRTSNEQFF	TGTGCCAGCAGCGGCGGGAGGACGAGCAATGAGCAGTTCTTC	TRBV2	TRBJ2-1	TRBD2
CASSFGTGVSGEQYF	TGTGCCAGCAGCTTTGGTACAGGGGTAAGCGGCGAGCAGTACTTC	TRBV5-4	TRBJ2-7	TRBD1
CASSAGLAGGFTDTQYF	TGCGCCAGCAGCGCGGGACTAGCGGGGGGGTTCACAGATACGCAGTATTTT	TRBV5-1	TRBJ2-3	TRBD2
CASTGAQGNNEQFF	TGTGCCAGCACCGGGGCGCAGGGGAACAATGAGCAGTTCTTC	TRBV6-1	TRBJ2-1	NA
CASSDGLASTDTQYF	TGCGCCAGCAGTGATGGACTAGCGTCCACAGATACGCAGTATTTT	TRBV10-1	TRBJ2-3	TRBD2
CASSAEPRNPGYVSYEQYF	TGTGCCAGCAGCGCCGAACCACGGAATCCAGGGTATGTTAGCTACGAGCAGTACTTC	TRBV9	TRBJ2-7	NA
CASSFPRTGVRYEQYF	TGTGCCAGCAGCTTTCCCCGGACAGGGGTTAGGTACGAGCAGTACTTC	TRBV5-8	TRBJ2-7	TRBD1
CASSLSSRRGYEQYF	TGTGCCAGCAGTTTATCGTCCCGACGGGGGTACGAGCAGTACTTC	TRBV27	TRBJ2-7	NA
CASSLVRGLDEYNEQFF	TGTGCCAGCAGCTTAGTTAGGGGCTTAGATGAGTACAATGAGCAGTTCTTC	TRBV7-8	TRBJ2-1	NA
CASSYAGGAETQYF	TGTGCCAGCAGTTACGCGGGGGGCGCTGAGACCCAGTACTTC	TRBV6-6	TRBJ2-5	TRBD2
CASSSSGSGGTGELFF	TGCGCCAGCAGCTCCTCGGGTAGCGGGGGTACCGGGGAGCTGTTTTTT	TRBV5-1	TRBJ2-2	TRBD2
CATSRKQGGLHGYTF	TGTGCCACCAGCAGAAAACAGGGAGGGTTGCATGGCTACACCTTC	TRBV15	TRBJ1-2	NA
CASSLEAGEQYF	TGTGCCAGCAGCTTAGAAGCCGGCGAGCAGTACTTC	TRBV7-6	TRBJ2-7	NA
CASSAVGGQPQHF	TGCGCCAGCAGCGCGGTGGGGGGTCAGCCCCAGCATTTT	TRBV5-1	TRBJ1-5	NA
CASSSQGSYEQYF	TGTGCCAGCAGCTCCCAGGGTTCCTACGAGCAGTACTTC	TRBV13	TRBJ2-7	NA
CASNPRTSSTDTQYF	TGTGCCAGCAACCCTCGGACTAGCAGCACAGATACGCAGTATTTT	TRBV2	TRBJ2-3	TRBD2
CSVRISGAGELFF	TGCAGCGTAAGGATCTCGGGGGCCGGGGAGCTGTTTTTT	TRBV29-1	TRBJ2-2	NA
CASSNRQGYEQYF	TGTGCCAGCAGTAACAGACAGGGCTACGAGCAGTACTTC	TRBV27	TRBJ2-7	TRBD1
CASSSPMERIAQYF	TGTGCCAGCAGCTCCCCCATGGAGAGGATTGCCCAGTACTTC	TRBV6-6	TRBJ2-5	NA
CASRRDFRSGTQYF	TGTGCCAGCAGGAGGGATTTCAGAAGCGGTACGCAGTATTTT	TRBV5-4	TRBJ2-3	NA
CASRTTGDYGYTF	TGTGCCAGCAGGACGACAGGGGACTATGGCTACACCTTC	TRBV6-6	TRBJ1-2	TRBD1
CASSDPGQGRNEQFF	TGTGCCAGCAGTGACCCCGGACAGGGGAGGAATGAGCAGTTCTTC	TRBV28	TRBJ2-1	TRBD1
CASSEVGQGYNEQFF	TGTGCCAGCAGTGAGGTGGGGCAGGGTTACAATGAGCAGTTCTTC	TRBV2	TRBJ2-1	NA
CASSPLQGYTEAFF	TGTGCCAGCAGTCCCTTACAGGGGTACACTGAAGCTTTCTTT	TRBV6-6	TRBJ1-1	TRBD1
CASSYNLETDTQYF	TGTGCCAGCAGTTACAACCTAGAAACAGATACGCAGTATTTT	TRBV6-6	TRBJ2-3	NA
CASSKTRPSPTNEKLFF	TGTGCCAGCAGTAAGACACGACCGAGTCCAACTAATGAAAAACTGTTTTTT	TRBV2	TRBJ1-4	NA
CASSRRAGVRSPLHF	TGTGCCAGTAGTAGGAGAGCAGGGGTGAGGTCACCCCTCCACTTT	TRBV19	TRBJ1-6	NA
CASSLVGSSYNEQFF	TGTGCCAGCAGCTTAGTGGGGAGCTCCTACAATGAGCAGTTCTTC	TRBV7-2	TRBJ2-1	NA
CASSEYFGTGYTEAFF	TGTGCCAGCAGTGAATATTTTGGGACAGGGTATACTGAAGCTTTCTTT	TRBV6-1	TRBJ1-1	TRBD1
CASSQGQGAPVDGYTF	TGCGCCAGCAGCCAAGGACAGGGAGCGCCCGTTGATGGCTACACCTTC	TRBV4-1	TRBJ1-2	TRBD1
CASSYRDRGYEQYF	TGTGCCAGCAGTTACCGGGACAGGGGGTACGAGCAGTACTTC	TRBV6-5	TRBJ2-7	TRBD1
CASSGQGGRANEKLFF	TGTGCCAGCAGCGGACAGGGAGGTCGGGCTAATGAAAAACTGTTTTTT	TRBV7-6	TRBJ1-4	TRBD1
CASSPLGGTSYEQYF	TGTGCCAGCAGTCCCCTCGGGGGGACCTCCTACGAGCAGTACTTC	TRBV11-2	TRBJ2-7	TRBD2
CASTLGTPYTGELFF	TGTGCCAGCACCTTGGGGACACCTTACACCGGGGAGCTGTTTTTT	TRBV27	TRBJ2-2	NA
CASRPSGRAPEQYF	TGTGCCAGCAGACCGAGCGGGAGGGCCCCCGAGCAGTACTTC	TRBV7-9	TRBJ2-7	TRBD2
CAISELARGGTVLRLTYGYTF	TGTGCCATCAGTGAGTTAGCCAGAGGCGGGACAGTCCTTCGTTTAACCTATGGCTACACCTTC	TRBV10-3	TRBJ1-2	TRBD1